Below, 8 T cell receptor beta chains from the same sample are listed, as sequenced in a study of T cell repertoires in cytomegalovirus infection. TCRdb called the reads again in MiXCR, with one record for every CDR3 protein. The data show approximately 190,000 distinct CDR3 sequences, approximately 28% seen once. The sequenced sample was PBMCs. Every receptor here comes from a human donor in good health (CMV status not recorded). Some clones in this sample may be carry-over from other donors' samples.

The rearrangement joins TRBV11-2 to TRBJ2-4; 11 nucleotides align to TRBD2. V gave up 1 base and J gave up 3 bases; unmatched junction bases: 11. This CDR3 has 19 residues. Germline CDR1 SGHAT, CDR2 FQNNGV. The CDR3 protein is CASSLVGSGGAGYKNIQYF. The CDR3 coding sequence is TGTGCCAGCAGCTTAGTGGGTAGCGGGGGGGCGGGATACAAAAACATTCAGTACTTC.

This clonotype has more than one count but fewer than ten. The chain has TRBV7-9 and TRBJ1-1; tentatively, D is TRBD1 (5 bases). There are 14 residues in the CDR3. Looked up from germline, CDR1 is SEHNR and CDR2 is FQNEAQ (reference sequence). V was shortened by 5 bases and J by 7 bases, with 17 bases between the two germline ends. The CDR3: CASSPGTHTHEAFF. As DNA, the CDR3 is TGTGCCAGCAGCCCGGGGACCCACACTCATGAAGCTTTCTTT.

This clonotype was recorded many times. This chain uses TRBV6-1 with TRBJ2-3; D remains unclear. The CDR3 spans 11 residues. Germline-derived CDR1 and CDR2 are MNHNS and SASEGT. V was pared by 7 bases and J by 9 bases, with 11 bases between. CDR3 coding DNA: TGTGCCAGCACCGGACGAGACACGCAGTATTTT. It is translated as CASTGRDTQYF.

Ten or more counts support this clonotype. This rearrangement joins TRBV4-1 to TRBJ2-6; D is possibly TRBD1 (6 bases). The CDR3 runs 16 residues. Trimming pared 1 base from V and 4 bases from J, leaving 11 bases between. Germline V gene sequence: CDR1 MGHRA, CDR2 YSYEKL. CDR3 region: CASSQGAGTGANVLTF. CDR3 coding DNA: TGCGCCAGCAGCCAAGGGGCCGGGACAGGGGCCAACGTCCTGACTTTC.

This clonotype occurred a few times. The rearrangement links TRBV6-5 to TRBJ1-2, with D hard to call. Germline V gene lookup returns CDR1 MNHEY and CDR2 SVGAGI. The CDR3 is 14 residues long. V was trimmed by 9 bases and J by 2 bases, leaving 16 bases between them. CDR3 coding DNA: TGTGCCAGTAGCACGGGCAGTAACAACTATGGCTACACCTTC. Translating gives CASSTGSNNYGYTF.

The chain links TRBV19 to TRBJ1-4, with D maybe TRBD1 (6 bases). The CDR3 contains 13 residues. The germline V gene encodes CDR1 LNHDA and CDR2 SQIVND (reference sequence). With 5 bases removed from V and 8 bases from J, the gap between germline ends came to 12 bases. The CDR3 spells CASSLQGSEKLFF. For the CDR3, the DNA is TGTGCCAGTAGTCTTCAGGGGTCAGAAAAACTGTTTTTT. Combining the CDR3 with reference TRBV19 and TRBJ1-4 gives the whole variable domain DGGITQSPKYLFRKEGQNVTLSCEQNLNHDAMYWYRQDPGQGLRLIYYSQIVNDFQKGDIAEGYSVSREKKESFPLTVTSAQKNPTAFYLCASSLQGSEKLFFGSGTQLSVL.

The V gene is TRBV5-4, the J gene TRBJ1-2; D is perhaps TRBD1 (5 bases). Trimming removed 4 bases at V and 2 bases at J, with 12 bases between. The CDR3 runs 14 residues. Germline assignment: CDR1 SGHNT and CDR2 YYREEE (reference sequence). The CDR3 is CASSRPGTNYGYTF. CDR3 sequence (DNA): TGTGCCAGCAGCCGACCCGGGACCAACTATGGCTACACCTTC. The complete variable domain, with remaining parts taken from reference TRBV5-4 and TRBJ1-2, reads ETGVTQSPTHLIKTRGQQVTLRCSSQSGHNTVSWYQQALGQGPQFIFQYYREEENGRGNFPPRFSGLQFPNYSSELNVNALELDDSALYLCASSRPGTNYGYTFGSGTRLTVV.

This clonotype occurred many times. The CDR3 DNA is TGTGCCAGCAGCCCACGTAGGGAAGGGTATGGCTACACCTTC. As protein: CASSPRREGYGYTF. The chain is built from TRBV7-2 and TRBJ1-2; D not resolved. The CDR3 runs 14 residues. Deletions cut 5 bases from V and 5 bases from J, with 15 bases between. Germline V gives CDR1 SGHTA, CDR2 FQGNSA.